A single sample gave rise to the 3 T cell receptor beta chains below, sequenced in a study of blood T cells in healthy people across ages. The use of a sample-barcoded 5' primer and a J-beta primer mix characterized a second PCR of roughly 7 to 11 cycles. TCRdb recomputed calls from the 5' RACE reads with MiXCR, one row per CDR3 protein. The sample consists of 1,500,000 or so distinct CDR3 sequences, 55% to 75% of them appearing once. The sequenced sample consisted of blood. The receptors originated from a man between 18 and 29 years old in good health.

The chain is built from TRBV27 and TRBJ2-3; D is possibly TRBD2 (6 bases). CDR3 length: 16 amino acids. Deletions cut 7 bases from V and 6 bases from J, with 23 bases between. CDR1 is MNHEY, CDR2 SMNVEV, per germline (reference sequence). CDR3 amino acids: CASIPGPGLLFDTQYF. The CDR3 bases are TGTGCCAGCATCCCAGGCCCGGGACTCCTCTTTGATACGCAGTATTTT.

This chain joins TRBV10-3 and TRBJ1-1; TRBD1 agrees at 7 bases. Trimming took 4 bases from V and 2 from J; bases not matched to a gene: 4. Germline CDR1 is ENHRY and CDR2 is SYGVKD. The CDR3 has 14 amino acids. The CDR3 here is CAISGYRGNTEAFF. Written as DNA, the CDR3 is TGTGCCATCAGTGGTTACAGGGGCAACACTGAAGCTTTCTTT.

The chain uses TRBV7-9 and TRBJ2-5, with D perhaps matching TRBD1 (5 bases). CDR3 length equals 15 residues. Germline values: CDR1 SEHNR, CDR2 FQNEAQ (reference sequence). The V end lost 5 bases, the J end lost 2 bases, and 15 bases lay between the germline ends. The DNA of the CDR3 is TGTGCCAGCAGCGCCGAAACAGGTATTCAAGAGACCCAGTACTTC. Protein: CASSAETGIQETQYF.